Below are 2 T cell receptor beta chains sequenced from a single sample in a study of T cell repertoires in cytomegalovirus infection. Each CDR3 protein is one row after TCRdb ran MiXCR on the reads. The data show 300,000 to 400,000 distinct CDR3 sequences, 15% to 20% seen once. Sequenced: PBMCs. Source of these receptors: a human donor in good health (CMV status not recorded). Some clones in this sample may be carry-over from other donors' samples.

The V call is TRBV12-3 or TRBV12-4, the J call TRBJ1-5; the D gene is possibly TRBD1 (6 bases). CDR3 length: 14 residues. V was shortened by 5 bases and J by 1 base, with 9 bases between the two germline ends. CDR3 nucleotide sequence: TGTGCCAGCAGTACAGGGTTCAGCAATCAGCCCCAGCATTTT. As protein: CASSTGFSNQPQHF.

V is TRBV5-1 and J is TRBJ2-5, with 9 bases matching TRBD1. CDR3 length equals 14 residues. V lost 4 bases and J lost 4; bases outside the gene matches: 5. CDR1 SGHRS and CDR2 YFSETQ come from the germline V gene. The chain's CDR3 is CASSGDRASETQYF. The CDR3 region has the DNA TGCGCCAGCAGCGGGGACAGGGCGTCAGAGACCCAGTACTTC.